This T cell receptor (beta chain) was documented in a study of CD8 T cells in ankylosing spondylitis. CDR1 is SGHTA, CDR2 FQGNSA, per germline. The V and J ends lost 1 base and 0 bases respectively, with 10 bases between them. The CDR3 totals 16 residues. General study findings and limits: Within peripheral blood, clones linked to disease were CD8+ and relatively rare.

This clonotype was seen only a few times. Its antigen is still unknown. From the 5' RACE reads, TCRdb called clonotypes with MiXCR, one entry per CDR3 protein. The profile shows some 130,000 distinct CDR3 sequences, more than 5.5% of them singletons. V is TRBV7-2 and J is TRBJ2-4, with D possibly TRBD1 on 6 matching bases. Sequences were obtained from blood, either unsorted or a sorted T cell fraction (not recorded which). The TCR comes from a female donor with ankylosing spondylitis or in good health (not recorded which). CDR3 residues: CASSLGGLLAKNIQYF. CDR3 in DNA: TGTGCCAGCAGCTTAGGGGGGCTACTAGCCAAAAACATTCAGTACTTC.